One sample yielded the 21 T cell receptor beta chains listed below, sequenced in a study of T cells expressing NK-cell markers. TCRdb reanalyzed the 5' RACE reads, giving one entry per CDR3 protein sequence and no DNA. Its table records about 440,000 distinct CDR3 sequences. Sequencing input: blood T cells: a sorted CD56 or NKG2C T cell subset, CD4+ or CD8+ T cells, or bulk PBMC T cells (not recorded which). Every receptor here comes from a woman between 18 and 75 years old in good health.

The gene calls are TRBV10-2 and TRBJ1-5. The CDR3 contains 15 residues. The germline V gene encodes CDR1 WSHSY and CDR2 SAAADI. CDR3 protein: CASSESSSSSQPQHF.

The chain recombines TRBV24-1 with TRBJ2-5; the D call from TCRdb, TRBD1, cannot be confirmed without DNA. Germline values: CDR1 KGHDR, CDR2 SFDVKD. This CDR3 has 19 residues. The CDR3 loop is CATSDPTPGTGGAGETQYF.

The chain has TRBV7-9 and TRBJ2-2; TCRdb reports TRBD2, a call that lacks DNA to check it against. Germline V CDR1 and CDR2: SEHNR, FQNEAQ (reference sequence). This CDR3 spans 12 amino acids. The CDR3 loop reads CATPPDTGELFF.

The V gene is TRBV6-5, the J gene TRBJ2-3; TCRdb designates TRBD1, a call that cannot be tested without DNA. The germline CDR1 and CDR2 sequences are MNHEY and SVGAGI. CDR3 length: 17 amino acids. The chain's CDR3 is CASSYRGTGVRTDTQYF.

The chain has TRBV5-1 and TRBJ1-1. Germline V gene lookup returns CDR1 SGHRS and CDR2 YFSETQ. The CDR3 loop spans 15 amino acids. The CDR3 region is CASSPQGPENTEAFF.

The chain is built from TRBV12-3 or TRBV12-4 and TRBJ2-1; the TCRdb D gene call, TRBD2, has no DNA to confirm it. The CDR3 is 15 residues long. Here the CDR3 reads CASSLRQGGPNEQFF.

This rearrangement joins TRBV29-1 to TRBJ1-2. The CDR3 runs 12 residues. Per germline, CDR1 SQVTM and CDR2 ANQGSEA. The CDR3 loop reads CSAGTTLYGYTF.

J is TRBJ2-1 and V is TRBV9; TCRdb's D gene call, TRBD2, goes unchecked for lack of DNA. The CDR3 is 16 amino acids. Germline lookup yields CDR1 SGDLS and CDR2 YYNGEE. The CDR3 is CASSATSGAVYNEQFF.

The gene calls are TRBV2 and TRBJ1-2. The CDR3 is 12 amino acids. Germline loops: CDR1 SNHLY, CDR2 FYNNEI. Here the CDR3 reads CASSEAHYGYTF.

This CDR3 reads CASRTAGAIHNEQFF. J is TRBJ2-1 and V is TRBV7-9; checking the TCRdb D call of TRBD1 is not possible without DNA. CDR3 length: 15 amino acids. Germline V gene lookup returns CDR1 SEHNR and CDR2 FQNEAQ (reference sequence).

The chain carries TRBV19 and TRBJ2-1; TCRdb's D gene call, TRBD2, goes unchecked for lack of DNA. This CDR3 has 16 amino acids. Germline lookup yields CDR1 LNHDA and CDR2 SQIVND (reference sequence). CDR3: CASSIGGLDPANEQFF.

The chain has TRBV12-3 or TRBV12-4 and TRBJ1-4; the D call of TRBD1 rests on TCRdb alone, since no DNA is present to check it. This CDR3 contains 18 residues. The CDR3 loop is CASTQDPSPPFYNEKLFF.

The chain is built from TRBV18 and TRBJ1-2. Germline lookup yields CDR1 KGHSH and CDR2 LQKENI. CDR3 length equals 13 residues. This CDR3 is CASSRDGSYGYTF.

The V and J genes are TRBV11-2 and TRBJ2-3; there is no DNA to check the TCRdb D call of TRBD2. The CDR3 extends over 14 amino acids. CDR1 is SGHAT and CDR2 is FQNNGV in the germline V gene. The CDR3 region is CASSLSTGLEAQYF. The variable domain in full, with the rest retrieved from reference TRBV11-2 and TRBJ2-3, is EAGVAQSPRYKIIEKRQSVAFWCNPISGHATLYWYQQILGQGPKLLIQFQNNGVVDDSQLPKDRFSAERLKGVDSTLKIQPAKLEDSAVYLCASSLSTGLEAQYFGPGTRLTVL.

This chain joins TRBV5-1 and TRBJ2-1; TCRdb picks TRBD2, but there is no DNA to check that call. Germline values: CDR1 SGHRS, CDR2 YFSETQ. The CDR3 totals 16 residues. The CDR3 sequence: CASSLEGLAGYNEQFF.

The chain has TRBV29-1 and TRBJ1-2. Germline-derived CDR1 and CDR2 are SQVTM and ANQGSEA. CDR3 length: 11 residues. The CDR3 loop reads CSVTEGGGYTF.

V gene TRBV15 combines with J gene TRBJ2-1; TCRdb calls TRBD2, which cannot be checked without DNA. The CDR3 loop spans 16 amino acids. Germline-derived CDR1 and CDR2 are LNHNV and YYDKDF (reference sequence). CDR3 residues: CATSRVGGKYFNEQFF.

The chain recombines TRBV4-3 with TRBJ2-1; TCRdb's D call of TRBD1 is untestable without DNA. Germline CDR1 LGHNA, CDR2 YSLEER. The CDR3 consists of 17 residues. CDR3: CASSQSVGAQGVLSQFF.

V and J are TRBV12-3 or TRBV12-4 and TRBJ1-1. The CDR3 sequence is 14 residues long. This CDR3 is CASSLMQTNTEAFF.

This chain uses TRBV12-3 or TRBV12-4 with TRBJ1-1; TCRdb outputs TRBD1, but without DNA this stays unchecked. The CDR3 consists of 12 residues. CDR3 sequence: CASSLGGGGAFF.

The CDR3 is CASMRGEAGGGFYEQFF. This chain connects TRBV12-3 or TRBV12-4 to TRBJ2-1; without DNA, the TCRdb call of TRBD2 cannot be checked. This CDR3 spans 17 amino acids.